This T cell receptor (beta chain) was sequenced in a study of cytomegalovirus exposure and HLA in healthy donors. Study information: Early release data held 85 million or so unique TCRs from HLA-typed donors.

CDR3 length: 17 amino acids. V lost 6 bases and J lost 1; bases outside the gene matches: 6. Germline CDR1 reads SNHLY; CDR2 reads FYNNEI. Findings and caveats of the study: Per a prior analysis, the majority of TCR beta V segments were productive roughly 87% or roughly 30% of the time. Common viral pathogens seemed, in a later analysis, to connect with several of the most significant clusters. The study labeled 164 TCR beta chains cytomegalovirus-associated.

Comment on this clone: The antigen is not known.

Both 60 Vbeta primers and 13 Jbeta primers went into the PCR. Generated by immunoSEQ multiplex PCR, the TCRdb table keeps only in-frame clones and is missing some. The repertoire holds roughly 120,000 clones, with around 80% as singletons. The TCR was taken from a human donor in good health. V is TRBV2 and J is TRBJ1-6, with TRBD1 matching over 10 bases. The source material was PBMCs. The CDR3 coding sequence is TGTGCCAGCAGCGAATGGACAGGGGGGTCCTATAATTCACCCCTCCACTTT. Its protein product is CASSEWTGGSYNSPLHF.